A single sample is the source of the 23 T cell receptor beta chains below, sequenced in a study of blood T cell repertoires in COVID-19. Profiled with immunoSEQ multiplex PCR; TCRdb holds only in-frame clones, not every one. The data hold about 120,000 clones, with roughly 83% observed a single time. Sequencing was carried out using peripheral blood. The receptors stem from a woman of 80 years or more with acute or convalescent COVID-19.

The chain has TRBV19 and TRBJ2-7; perhaps TRBD2 as D (6 bases). Germline-derived CDR1 and CDR2 are LNHDA and SQIVND (reference sequence). The CDR3 loop spans 14 amino acids. V was pared by 4 bases and J by 1 base, with 11 bases between. CDR3 sequence reads: CASSTGLSSYEQYF. In DNA form, the CDR3 reads TGTGCCAGTAGTACGGGACTGTCATCCTACGAGCAGTACTTC.

This clone was counted a few times. The chain joins TRBV11-1 to TRBJ2-2; D is possibly TRBD2 (6 bases). Germline V gene data show CDR1 as SGHAT and CDR2 as FQDESV (reference sequence). The CDR3 is made up of 15 amino acids. Between the trimmed V and J ends, which lost 4 bases and 3 bases, there was a span of 12 bases. The CDR3 loop is CASSYRRDYTGELFF. CDR3 DNA: TGTGCCAGCAGCTACCGCCGGGACTACACCGGGGAGCTGTTTTTT.

This chain joins TRBV24-1 and TRBJ1-1, with unresolved D. The CDR3 extends over 13 amino acids. V lost 4 bases and J 5 bases, leaving 10 bases between the germline ends. Germline assignment: CDR1 KGHDR and CDR2 SFDVKD. The DNA of the CDR3 is TGTGCCACCAGTGAGTCAGGTCTGACTGAAGCTTTCTTT. Translating it yields CATSESGLTEAFF.

The J gene is TRBJ2-1, the V gene TRBV19; no firm D call. V dropped 3 bases and J dropped 0 bases, with 6 bases sitting between them. In germline, CDR1 is LNHDA, CDR2 SQIVND (reference sequence). This CDR3 comprises 14 residues. The CDR3 spells CASSMVSSYNEQFF. DNA for the CDR3: TGTGCCAGTAGTATGGTTAGCTCCTACAATGAGCAGTTCTTC.

The rearrangement uses TRBV21-1 and TRBJ1-1; whether TRBD1, the table's D call, matches the DNA was not checked. TRBV21-1 is a known pseudogene. The CDR3 is made up of 16 amino acids. The CDR3 coding sequence is TGTGCCAGCAGCAATAACCGACAGTTGGTGAACACTGAAGCTTTCTTT. Its translation is CASSNNRQLVNTEAFF.

This clone was picked up a small number of times. The chain uses TRBV7-9 and TRBJ2-1, with 13 positions matching TRBD2. CDR3 length: 15 residues. The germline V gene encodes CDR1 SEHNR and CDR2 FQNEAQ (reference sequence). The trim removed 5 bases at V and 5 bases at J, leaving 3 bases unmatched. This CDR3 is CASSEGLAGNNEQFF. The DNA of the CDR3 is TGTGCCAGCAGCGAGGGACTAGCGGGGAACAATGAGCAGTTCTTC.

The chain combines TRBV5-1 with TRBJ2-3; 13 nucleotides align to TRBD2. V lost 4 bases, J lost 4 bases, and 6 bases stayed unmatched. The CDR3 contains 16 residues. The V gene's germline CDR1 is SGHRS and CDR2 YFSETQ. This CDR3 is CASSPGLAGVADTQYF. Here the CDR3 DNA reads TGCGCCAGCAGCCCTGGACTAGCGGGAGTTGCAGATACGCAGTATTTT.

The chain employs TRBV6-2 or TRBV6-3 and TRBJ2-7, with 10 bases identical to TRBD2. Looked up from germline, CDR1 is MNHEY and CDR2 is SVGEGT. This CDR3 is built from 17 residues. After removal of 0 bases from V and 0 bases from J, the junction contained 5 bases not matched to a gene. For the CDR3, the DNA is TGTGCCAGCAGTTACTCGAGGCTAGCGGGAGACTCCTACGAGCAGTACTTC. Protein: CASSYSRLAGDSYEQYF.

The chain is built from TRBV5-6 and TRBJ2-1, with TRBD1 matching over 7 bases. J lost 8 bases, V lost 4 bases, and 12 bases had no gene match. The germline gives CDR1 SGHDT, CDR2 YYEEEE. The CDR3 covers 15 residues. The CDR3 coding sequence is TGTGCCAGCAGCCGTCTCGCAGGGGGTACTTATGAGCAGTTCTTC. Translating gives CASSRLAGGTYEQFF.

In its sample, this clone was seen a few times. The genes are TRBV2 and TRBJ1-1; 7 positions agree with TRBD1. The J segment lost 1 base and the V segment lost 2 bases, leaving 4 bases of the junction unmatched. CDR3 length: 15 residues. Per germline, CDR1 SNHLY and CDR2 FYNNEI. CDR3 protein: CASSERGQTNTEAFF. As DNA, the CDR3 is TGTGCCAGCAGTGAAAGGGGACAGACGAACACTGAAGCTTTCTTT.

The chain couples TRBV19 to TRBJ2-2; D might be TRBD2 (6 bases). Germline V gene data show CDR1 as LNHDA and CDR2 as SQIVND (reference sequence). The CDR3 extends over 13 amino acids. Trimming took off 10 bases at V and 1 base at J, with 10 bases between the two ends. Here the CDR3 reads CATAGLNTGELFF. In DNA, the CDR3 is TGTGCCACGGCGGGGTTGAACACCGGGGAGCTGTTTTTT.

The genes are TRBV6-6 and TRBJ2-6, with D possibly TRBD1 on 5 matching bases. The V gene's germline CDR1 is MNHNY and CDR2 SVGAGI (reference sequence). This CDR3 region has 15 residues. V lost 2 bases, J lost 3 bases, and 8 bases lay in between. CDR3 nucleotide sequence: TGTGCCAGCAGTTACAAGGGGCGTGGGGCCAACGTCCTGACTTTC. This translates into CASSYKGRGANVLTF.

The V call is TRBV7-2, the J call TRBJ1-4; TRBD1 matches 12 bases. Trimming at V came to 5 bases and at J to 8 bases, leaving 6 bases not matched to a gene. CDR1 and CDR2 from the germline V gene are SGHTA and FQGNSA. This CDR3 has 15 residues. The CDR3 sequence: CASSPGTGGREKLFF. The CDR3 DNA reads TGTGCCAGCAGCCCGGGGACAGGGGGCCGGGAAAAACTGTTTTTT. The variable domain in full, with the rest retrieved from reference TRBV7-2 and TRBJ1-4, is GAGVSQSPSNKVTEKGKDVELRCDPISGHTALYWYRQSLGQGLEFLIYFQGNSAPDKSGLPSDRFSAERTGGSVSTLTIQRTQQEDSAVYLCASSPGTGGREKLFFGSGTQLSVL.

The genes are TRBV7-2 and TRBJ1-5, with 10 bases fitting TRBD1. V trimming: 2 bases; J trimming: 7 bases; junction bases outside the gene matches: 8. The CDR3 has 16 amino acids. The germline CDR1 and CDR2 sequences are SGHTA and FQGNSA. The CDR3 region is CASSLQPGTGVQPQHF. The CDR3 nucleotides read TGTGCCAGCAGCTTACAACCCGGGACAGGGGTACAGCCCCAGCATTTT.

The V gene is TRBV5-4, the J gene TRBJ2-7, with D possibly TRBD1 on 8 matching bases. There are 16 residues in the CDR3. V lost 4 bases and J lost 4, with 21 bases in between. CDR1 SGHNT and CDR2 YYREEE come from the germline V gene (reference sequence). This chain's CDR3 is CASSKGGGQGAYEQYF. The CDR3 region has the DNA TGTGCCAGCAGCAAGGGGGGAGGGCAGGGGGCGTACGAGCAGTACTTC.

This clone appeared once. The V call is TRBV7-3, the J call TRBJ2-2; TRBD1 is a possible D gene (6 bases). Trimming removed 2 bases from V and 3 bases from J, with 13 bases in between. Germline V gene sequence: CDR1 SGHTA, CDR2 FQGTGA. The CDR3 is made up of 16 amino acids. The CDR3 DNA reads as TGTGCCAGCAGCTTAGGGGCAGGGGCCCACACCGGGGAGCTGTTTTTT. Protein sequence: CASSLGAGAHTGELFF.

The chain is built from TRBV28 and TRBJ1-2; 7 nucleotides agree with TRBD1. The ends lost 5 bases at V and 1 base at J; junction bases unmatched: 7. Germline V gene data show CDR1 as MDHEN and CDR2 as SYDVKM. The CDR3 is made up of 15 amino acids. The CDR3 nucleotides read TGTGCCAGCAGTGCCCCCGGGACAGTTAACTATGGCTACACCTTC. This gives the protein CASSAPGTVNYGYTF.

The chain has TRBV6-2 or TRBV6-3 and TRBJ2-7; 7 bases map to TRBD1. The CDR3 has 15 residues. From germline, CDR1 is MNHEY and CDR2 SVGEGT. The V segment lost 6 bases and the J segment 4 bases; nucleotides outside the gene matches: 12. The CDR3: CASSPRGSSRYEQYF. In DNA, the CDR3 is TGTGCCAGCAGCCCCAGGGGGAGCAGTAGGTACGAGCAGTACTTC.

The gene calls are TRBV19 and TRBJ1-1; 7 bases fit TRBD1. The V gene end was trimmed by 5 bases and the J gene end by 1 base; junction bases not matched to a gene: 7. CDR3 size: 15 residues. Germline V gene lookup returns CDR1 LNHDA and CDR2 SQIVND (reference sequence). The CDR3 coding sequence is TGTGCCAGTAGTCCGCGGACAGGCCGGAACACTGAAGCTTTCTTT. The encoded protein is CASSPRTGRNTEAFF.

In DNA form, the CDR3 reads TGTGCCAGCAGCCGTCTAGCGGGAGGGTACAATGAGCAGTTCTTC. It specifies CASSRLAGGYNEQFF. V and J are TRBV7-3 and TRBJ2-1; 12 bases fit TRBD2. The CDR3 is 15 amino acids. Germline V lookup: CDR1 SGHTA, CDR2 FQGTGA. V shed 5 bases and J 4 bases; nucleotides not matched to a gene: 3.

V is TRBV5-1 and J is TRBJ2-2; 10 positions agree with TRBD2. The germline V gene has CDR1 SGHRS and CDR2 YFSETQ. Trimming removed 5 bases from V and 5 bases from J; junction bases left unmatched: 15. The CDR3 length is 18 residues. The CDR3 loop reads CASRPLNLAGVYTGELFF. The CDR3, as DNA: TGCGCCAGCAGACCCCTTAATCTAGCGGGGGTGTATACCGGGGAGCTGTTTTTT.

This chain connects TRBV29-1 to TRBJ2-2; possibly TRBD1 for D (5 bases). The CDR3 is 15 residues long. Germline V CDR1 and CDR2: SQVTM, ANQGSEA. Deletions cut 7 bases from V and 0 bases from J, with 15 bases between. Here the CDR3 DNA reads TGCAGCGGATCGCTGACAGACCCGAACACCGGGGAGCTGTTTTTT. This encodes CSGSLTDPNTGELFF.

The chain joins TRBV28 to TRBJ2-5, with TRBD2 matching 11 bases. This CDR3 is 18 amino acids long. Germline V lookup: CDR1 MDHEN, CDR2 SYDVKM. With V trimmed by 5 bases and J by 4 bases, 15 bases remained unmatched. The DNA of the CDR3 is TGTGCCAGCAGTCGGGTGATAGCGGGAGGGCCTAGTGGAGAGACCCAGTACTTC. Translation: CASSRVIAGGPSGETQYF.